The 7 T cell receptor beta chains below were found in one sample sequenced in a study of blood T cell repertoires in COVID-19. TCRdb's copy holds only in-frame clones and misses some; the assay was immunoSEQ multiplex PCR. The top ten clones hold roughly 1.1% of a sample with hundreds of thousands of clones, 80% to 90% of them seen once. The sample comprised PBMCs or T cells enriched from blood (not recorded which). Receptor source: a man aged 25 to 40 who had recovered from COVID-19.

The J gene is TRBJ2-1, the V gene TRBV24-1; 11 bases are shared with TRBD2. After removal of 10 bases from V and 0 bases from J, the junction contained 16 bases not matched to a gene. Germline CDR1 is KGHDR and CDR2 is SFDVKD. The CDR3 covers 19 residues. CDR3 sequence (DNA): TGTGCCACGCTACCGACTAGCGGGAATGAAATAAGCTCCTACAATGAGCAGTTCTTC. Translating it yields CATLPTSGNEISSYNEQFF.

The rearrangement uses TRBV4-2 and TRBJ2-1; TRBD2 agrees at 13 bases. V was pared by 5 bases and J by 4 bases, with 8 bases of the junction left unmatched. CDR3 length: 17 amino acids. CDR1 is LGHNA and CDR2 is YNFKEQ in the germline V gene. CDR3 residues: CASSLGLAGLLYNEQFF. CDR3 in DNA: TGTGCCAGCAGCTTGGGACTAGCGGGATTGTTATACAATGAGCAGTTCTTC.

The table lists this clone with a few counts. CDR3 DNA: TGTGCCAGCAGACAGGGGGCCAACTACAATGAGCAGTTCTTC. It yields the protein CASRQGANYNEQFF. The chain recombines TRBV6-5 with TRBJ2-1; 9 bases align to TRBD1. V shed 6 bases and J 3 bases; nucleotides not matched to a gene: 3. Looked up from germline, CDR1 is MNHEY and CDR2 is SVGAGI. The CDR3 sequence is 14 residues long.

V gene TRBV21-1 combines with J gene TRBJ2-7; the table names TRBD2, a call not compared with the DNA. TRBV21-1 is a listed pseudogene. The CDR3 runs to 14 residues. Written as DNA, the CDR3 is TGTGCCAGATCGCCCCCTGAGAGCTCCTACGAGCAGTACTTC. Protein: CARSPPESSYEQYF.

V gene TRBV19 combines with J gene TRBJ1-5, with D possibly TRBD1 on 5 matching bases. Trimming cost V 7 bases and J 6 bases, with 13 bases left between them. The germline V gene has CDR1 LNHDA and CDR2 SQIVND (reference sequence). CDR3 size: 13 residues. CDR3 region: CASNPQGGQPQHF. The CDR3 nucleotides read TGTGCCAGTAACCCCCAGGGAGGTCAGCCCCAGCATTTT. The complete variable domain, with remaining parts taken from reference TRBV19 and TRBJ1-5, reads DGGITQSPKYLFRKEGQNVTLSCEQNLNHDAMYWYRQDPGQGLRLIYYSQIVNDFQKGDIAEGYSVSREKKESFPLTVTSAQKNPTAFYLCASNPQGGQPQHFGDGTRLSIL.

J is TRBJ1-3 and V is TRBV18; D call uncertain. Germline V gene sequence: CDR1 KGHSH, CDR2 LQKENI. The CDR3 has 15 amino acids. Trimming shortened V by 4 bases and J by 0 bases, and 10 bases separated the two germline ends. The CDR3 DNA follows: TGTGCCAGCTCACGGAGGAGAGACTCTGGAAACACCATATATTTT. Its protein is CASSRRRDSGNTIYF.

The rearrangement uses TRBV5-5 and TRBJ1-6, with a weak D call TRBD1 (6 bases). The V and J ends lost 1 base and 7 bases respectively, with 12 bases between them. From germline, CDR1 is SGHKS and CDR2 YYEKEE (reference sequence). The CDR3 totals 15 residues. CDR3 loop: CASSLLTGNNSPLHF. For the CDR3, the DNA is TGTGCCAGCAGCTTGCTCACAGGGAACAATTCACCCCTCCACTTT. The complete variable domain, with remaining parts taken from reference TRBV5-5 and TRBJ1-6, reads DAGVTQSPTHLIKTRGQQVTLRCSPISGHKSVSWYQQVLGQGPQFIFQYYEKEERGRGNFPDRFSARQFPNYSSELNVNALLLGDSALYLCASSLLTGNNSPLHFGNGTRLTVT.